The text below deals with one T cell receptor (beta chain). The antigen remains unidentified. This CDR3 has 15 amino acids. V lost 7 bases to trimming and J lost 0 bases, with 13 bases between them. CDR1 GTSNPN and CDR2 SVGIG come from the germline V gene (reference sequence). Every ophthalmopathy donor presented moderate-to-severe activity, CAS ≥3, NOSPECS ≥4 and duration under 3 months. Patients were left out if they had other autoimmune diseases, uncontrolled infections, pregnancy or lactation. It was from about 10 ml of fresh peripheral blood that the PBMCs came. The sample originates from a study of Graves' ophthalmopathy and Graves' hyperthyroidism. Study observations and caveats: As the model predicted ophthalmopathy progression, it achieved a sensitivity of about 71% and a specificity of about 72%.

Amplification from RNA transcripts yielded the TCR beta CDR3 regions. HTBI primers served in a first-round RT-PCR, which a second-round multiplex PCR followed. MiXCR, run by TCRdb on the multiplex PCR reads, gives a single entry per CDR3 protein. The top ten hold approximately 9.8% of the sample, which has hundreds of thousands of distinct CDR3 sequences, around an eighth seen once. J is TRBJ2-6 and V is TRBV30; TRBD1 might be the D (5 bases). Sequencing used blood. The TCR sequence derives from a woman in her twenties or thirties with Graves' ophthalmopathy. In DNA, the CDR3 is TGTGCCTCCAGGGCCCTACCCTCTGGGGCCAACGTCCTGACTTTC. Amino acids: CASRALPSGANVLTF.